This T cell receptor beta chain was retrieved from a study of blood T cell repertoires in COVID-19. Study-level background: The cDNA or gDNA used as material had been derived from T cells, B-cell-depleted T cells, or PBMCs.

In the authors' workflow: Amplification with reference gene primers provided the estimates of nucleated cell counts. Method: immunoSEQ multiplex PCR; TCRdb's copy keeps in-frame clones and lacks some. V and J calls and clone size come straight from that table; D and trimming were deduced from the DNA. The sample records 65,000 to 75,000 clones, roughly 87% being singletons. Sequenced sample: peripheral blood. The clonotype originates from a woman older than 75 with active or convalescent COVID-19.

In nucleotides, the CDR3 is TGTGGCAAACTATATTCCGGGACTGATAGCACAGATACGCAGTATTTT. Translation: CGKLYSGTDSTDTQYF. The chain is built from TRBV21-1 and TRBJ2-3; TRBD2, the D gene given by the table, was not confirmed from the DNA. TRBV21-1 is termed a pseudogene. The CDR3 contains 16 residues.